The TCR beta chain under discussion was sequenced for a study of STAT5B mutations in CD4+ large granular lymphocyte leukemia (dated 2022 in TCRdb). Describing the broader study: Among healthy controls, the CDR3 'QG' motif was associated with a particular HLA allele. The study compared the TCRbeta repertoires of patients with CD4+ T-cell large granular lymphocyte leukemia against those of healthy blood donors. The purity of purified fractions was confirmed by flow cytometry on FACSCanto II or FACSVerse to exceed 95% among lymphocytes. The investigation overall reported the following: TRBV06-family usage was enriched among the top patient clones (8/27) compared with healthy controls (2/35). Greater clonality appeared to be present in CD4-sorted patient repertoires than in healthy CD4+ repertoires, and the difference was retained after the putative leukemic clones were removed. Main leukemic clonotypes were private to each patient, although under 30% appeared at low frequency in other patients' non-leukemic repertoires. The data were not HLA-matched, and the higher clonality in CD4+ T-LGLL than in CD8+ T-LGLL could be due to the relatively small sample size.

As to this clone: Its recognized antigen is unknown. Base qualities were left out, and no much larger clone turns up one base away.

TCRbeta rearrangements were sequenced from genomic DNA using the immunoSEQ assay at survey resolution. On the authors' methods: In the TCR sequencing data, the lowest productive clonotype frequency that could be detected was 2.59 x 10-5. Only productive TCRbeta rearrangements, defined as complete and in-frame sequences, were included in the analyses. Clonality for each sample was calculated as Simpson clonality in the immunoSEQ Analyzer version 3.0. Based on frequency, clones were grouped as very rare, small, medium, large (1-20%) or hyperexpanded (>20%). Generation probabilities were estimated with OLGA 1.2.3, V-gene circos plots were generated with VDJtools, specificities were searched for in VDJdb, and CDR3 motifs were identified with GLIPH. TCRdb mirrors the immuneACCESS table, restricted to in-frame sequences. Some clones are absent from its copies; in checked studies, under half trace to an unresolved V gene, and the reason for the others is unknown. V, J and clone size reflect that table, while D and trimming were determined from the DNA. This sample has fewer than 35,000 clones in its table, and about 81% of those were observed once. Roughly 2.5% of the sample is taken by the ten largest.

Buffy coats from around 37 blood donors, supplied by the Finnish Red Cross blood service, were used as healthy controls. All TCR-sequenced material derived from peripheral blood: patient blood samples and healthy donor buffy coats. Ficoll-Hypaque gradient centrifugation was used to isolate peripheral blood mononuclear cells. CD4+ cells were purified magnetically from the buffy coats of healthy controls. Genomic DNA was extracted with the Gentra Puregene Cell and Tissue kit and quantified on a Qubit 2.0 fluorometer. The germline V gene specifies WSHSY as CDR1 and SAAADI as CDR2. The germline ends are 3 bases apart after V is trimmed by 3 bases and J by 3 bases. The CDR3 spans 13 residues, from the cysteine through the phenylalanine. CDR3 DNA is the only sequence kept; it has 39 bases, read in frame from the first base.

Recombination joined TRBV10-2 with TRBJ1-6; the D gene lacks a confident call. The sequence derives from a human donor in good health. The sequencing sample was made of CD4+ T cells from blood buffy coats. The CDR3: CASSEYYNSPLHF. The DNA sequence is TGCGCCAGCAGTGAATACTATAATTCACCCCTCCACTTT.